These T cell receptor beta chains were read from a single sample in a study of CD8+ T cells in alopecia areata. Assay: immunoSEQ multiplex PCR; the TCRdb copy retains only in-frame clones and omits some. Here the sample spans roughly 120,000 clones, roughly two thirds being singletons. Specimen: CD4+ T cells sorted from blood. These receptor sequences come from a human donor in good health. Both conserved end residues are part of each CDR3. Fields, in order: V gene, D gene, clone size, CDR3 length, J gene, CDR3 DNA, CDR3 protein. D genes are given only for firm matches. For some rows the clone size is stated as once, few or many, or as a class when expanded; others skip it.

V: TRBV27; D: .; size: few; length: 16; J: TRBJ2-3; DNA: TGTGCCAGCAGCTCAGCCTTTGGCTTAGGGCTGGATACGCAGTATTTT; CDR3: CASSSAFGLGLDTQYF
V: TRBV7-2; D: TRBD2; size: .; length: 15; J: TRBJ2-3; DNA: TGTGCCAGCAGCCGTTACACGGGGGGTTCGGATACGCAGTATTTT; CDR3: CASSRYTGGSDTQYF
V: TRBV10-3; D: TRBD1; size: .; length: 14; J: TRBJ1-5; DNA: TGTGCCATCAGACGGGACAGGGAGGATCAGCCCCAGCATTTT; CDR3: CAIRRDREDQPQHF
V: TRBV29-1; D: TRBD1; size: .; length: 13; J: TRBJ2-3; DNA: TGCAGCGTTGATAACAGGGGGGCAGATACGCAGTATTTT; CDR3: CSVDNRGADTQYF
V: TRBV29-1; D: TRBD1; size: few; length: 13; J: TRBJ2-5; DNA: TGCAGCGTCGACAGGGGGCCGCAAGAGACCCAGTACTTC; CDR3: CSVDRGPQETQYF
V: TRBV19; D: .; size: .; length: 16; J: TRBJ1-5; DNA: TGTGCCAGTAGTATAACCGGCAGGGCCAGCAATCAGCCCCAGCATTTT; CDR3: CASSITGRASNQPQHF
V: TRBV6-5; D: TRBD1; size: .; length: 11; J: TRBJ2-5; DNA: TGTGCCAGCAACAGGGGAGAGACCCAGTACTTC; CDR3: CASNRGETQYF
V: TRBV2; D: .; size: once; length: 12; J: TRBJ2-5; DNA: TGTGCCAGCTCCCCGGGCTGGGAGACCCAGTACTTC; CDR3: CASSPGWETQYF
V: TRBV2; D: .; size: .; length: 13; J: TRBJ1-1; DNA: TGTGCCAGCAGTGTTTCGGGAAAGACTGAAGCTCTCTTT; CDR3: CASSVSGKTEALF
V: TRBV10-3; D: .; size: .; length: 13; J: TRBJ2-5; DNA: TGTGCCATCAGTGAGTCGGGTGGTGAGACCCAGTACTTC; CDR3: CAISESGGETQYF
V: TRBV5-1; D: TRBD1; size: few; length: 14; J: TRBJ2-7; DNA: TGCGCCAGCAGCTTGGGGCAGGGGGCTGCCGAGCAGTACTTC; CDR3: CASSLGQGAAEQYF
V: TRBV14; D: .; size: .; length: 16; J: TRBJ2-3; DNA: TGTGCCAGCAGCCTAGATGGGGGCGTCAGCACAGATACGCAGTATTTT; CDR3: CASSLDGGVSTDTQYF
V: TRBV5-1; D: .; size: .; length: 14; J: TRBJ2-7; DNA: TGCGCCAGCAGCTTGGGGAAAGATAGCTACGAGCAGTACTTC; CDR3: CASSLGKDSYEQYF
V: TRBV5-6; D: .; size: .; length: 12; J: TRBJ2-3; DNA: TGTGCCAGCAGCTATAGGGGAATCGGGCTATATTTT; CDR3: CASSYRGIGLYF
V: TRBV2; D: .; size: .; length: 14; J: TRBJ2-4; DNA: TGTGCCAGCAGTGAAGGGGCTAGCCGGTACATTCAGTACTTC; CDR3: CASSEGASRYIQYF
V: TRBV25-1; D: .; size: .; length: 13; J: TRBJ1-1; DNA: TGTGCCAGCAGTATGGGGAAGAACACTGAAGCTTTCTTT; CDR3: CASSMGKNTEAFF
V: TRBV30; D: .; size: .; length: 13; J: TRBJ1-6; DNA: TGTGCCTGGACGAAGGGAAATAATTCACCCCTCCACTTT; CDR3: CAWTKGNNSPLHF
V: TRBV5-6; D: .; size: few; length: 16; J: TRBJ2-2; DNA: TGTGCCAGCAGCCCCGTCGGGGCAGGGGATACCGGGGAGCTGTTTTTT; CDR3: CASSPVGAGDTGELFF
V: TRBV29-1; D: .; size: .; length: 12; J: TRBJ1-1; DNA: TGCAGCGCCAGGGCTGCGAACACTGAAGCTTTCTTT; CDR3: CSARAANTEAFF
V: TRBV5-6; D: .; size: .; length: 14; J: TRBJ1-5; DNA: TGTGCCAGCAGCTTGGGTCGAGACAATCAGCCCCAGCATTTT; CDR3: CASSLGRDNQPQHF
V: TRBV14; D: TRBD1; size: few; length: 18; J: TRBJ1-6; DNA: TGTGCCAGCAGCCAAGTTCTGTTCGGCCGGACAGGGGATTCACCCCTCCACTTT; CDR3: CASSQVLFGRTGDSPLHF
V: TRBV30; D: .; size: .; length: 16; J: TRBJ1-1; DNA: TGTGCCTGGAGTGTACGATCAGGGTTTTTGGGGACTGAAGCTTTCTTT; CDR3: CAWSVRSGFLGTEAFF
V: TRBV9; D: TRBD2; size: once; length: 11; J: TRBJ2-7; DNA: TGTGCCAGTGCGGGAGGGCTACAGCAGTACTTC; CDR3: CASAGGLQQYF
V: TRBV29-1; D: .; size: .; length: 12; J: TRBJ1-2; DNA: TGCAGCGCTGACGACAGGTTCTATGGCTACACCTTC; CDR3: CSADDRFYGYTF
V: TRBV5-6; D: TRBD2; size: once; length: 14; J: TRBJ2-5; DNA: TGTGCCAGCCGGCGGCGGGGGGGCCAAGAGACCCAGTACTTC; CDR3: CASRRRGGQETQYF
V: TRBV29-1; D: .; size: once; length: 13; J: TRBJ1-1; DNA: TGCAGCGTTGCCCCCTTGGGGGACACTGAAGCTTTCTTT; CDR3: CSVAPLGDTEAFF
V: TRBV5-6; D: .; size: .; length: 14; J: TRBJ1-2; DNA: TGTGCCAGCAGCTTGGTGGACAGAGACTATGGCTACACCTTC; CDR3: CASSLVDRDYGYTF
V: TRBV27; D: .; size: .; length: 16; J: TRBJ1-6; DNA: TGTGCCAGCAGTTCCACAGGGCCTCGGTATAATTCACCCCTCCACTTT; CDR3: CASSSTGPRYNSPLHF
V: TRBV19; D: .; size: once; length: 14; J: TRBJ1-2; DNA: TGTGCCAGTAACCCCTCCGCCCTGGGGGGAGGCTACACCTTC; CDR3: CASNPSALGGGYTF
V: TRBV7-9; D: .; size: .; length: 15; J: TRBJ2-1; DNA: TGTGCCAGCAGCGCGTTCACGAGCTCCTACAATGAGCAGTTCTTC; CDR3: CASSAFTSSYNEQFF
V: TRBV6-1; D: .; size: .; length: 16; J: TRBJ2-4; DNA: TGTGCCAGCAGTGTACCGGGACGACGGGCCAAAAACATTCAGTACTTC; CDR3: CASSVPGRRAKNIQYF
V: TRBV2; D: .; size: .; length: 13; J: TRBJ1-5; DNA: TGTGCCAGCAATACAAGGGGCAATCAGCCCCAGCATTTT; CDR3: CASNTRGNQPQHF
V: TRBV29-1; D: .; size: .; length: 13; J: TRBJ1-2; DNA: TGCAGCGTTACCTCGGGACCGGGCTATGGCTACACCTTC; CDR3: CSVTSGPGYGYTF
V: TRBV2; D: .; size: .; length: 11; J: TRBJ2-1; DNA: TGTGCCAGCATTGTTAGCGATGAGCAGTTCTTC; CDR3: CASIVSDEQFF
V: TRBV4-2; D: TRBD1; size: few; length: 13; J: TRBJ1-2; DNA: TGTGCCAGCAGCCAACAAGGGGACAGTGGCTACACCTTC; CDR3: CASSQQGDSGYTF